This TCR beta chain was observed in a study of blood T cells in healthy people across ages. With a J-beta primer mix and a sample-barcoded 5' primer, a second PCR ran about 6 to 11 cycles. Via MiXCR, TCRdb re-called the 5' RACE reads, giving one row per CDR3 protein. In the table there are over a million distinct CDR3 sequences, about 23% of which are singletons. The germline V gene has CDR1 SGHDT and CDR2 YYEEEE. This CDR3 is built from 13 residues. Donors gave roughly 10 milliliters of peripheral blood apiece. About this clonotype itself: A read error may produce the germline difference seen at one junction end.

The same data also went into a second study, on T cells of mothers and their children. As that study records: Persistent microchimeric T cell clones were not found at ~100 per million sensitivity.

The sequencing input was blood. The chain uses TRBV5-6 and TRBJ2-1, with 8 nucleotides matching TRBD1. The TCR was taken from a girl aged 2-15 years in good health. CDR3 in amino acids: CASSPGQVYEQCF. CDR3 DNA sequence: TGTGCCAGCAGCCCGGGACAGGTCTACGAGCAGTGCTTC.